The following is a TCR beta chain sequence with its context. This entry comes from a study of pediatric ulcerative colitis. The CDR3 runs to 16 residues. V dropped 3 bases and J dropped 2; count of bases not matched to a gene: 5. Germline V lookup: CDR1 SGHAT, CDR2 FQNNGV. The repertoire was sequenced with immunoSEQ multiplex PCR; TCRdb's copy has only in-frame clones and lacks some. The top ten clones hold about 1.5% of a sample with 55,000 to 70,000 clones, 80% to 90% of them seen once. V usage is TRBV11-2 and J usage is TRBJ2-3; TRBD2 matches 10 bases. The specimen was blood. The receptor was isolated from a boy aged 5 to 17 who was a control in a study of pediatric ulcerative colitis. CDR3 residues: CASSFRSGGTTDTQYF. The CDR3 nucleotides read TGTGCCAGCAGCTTCCGTAGCGGGGGGACCACAGATACGCAGTATTTT.